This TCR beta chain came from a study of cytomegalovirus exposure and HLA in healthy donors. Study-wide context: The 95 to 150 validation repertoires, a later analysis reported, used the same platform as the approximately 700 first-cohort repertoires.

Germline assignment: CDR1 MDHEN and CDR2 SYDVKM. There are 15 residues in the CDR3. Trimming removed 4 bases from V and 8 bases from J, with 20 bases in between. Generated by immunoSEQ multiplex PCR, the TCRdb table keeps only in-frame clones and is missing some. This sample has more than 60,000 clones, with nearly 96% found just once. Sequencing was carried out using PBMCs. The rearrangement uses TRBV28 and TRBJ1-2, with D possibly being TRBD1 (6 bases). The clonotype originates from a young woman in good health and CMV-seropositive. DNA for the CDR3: TGTGCCAGCAGTTGGGGGACACCCCGTCCGTGGGGCTACACCTTC. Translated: CASSWGTPRPWGYTF.